This T cell receptor beta chain came from a study of blood T cell repertoires in COVID-19. The CDR3 length is 16 residues. CDR1 SNHLY and CDR2 FYNNEI come from the germline V gene. The V segment lost 8 bases and the J segment 4 bases; nucleotides outside the gene matches: 15. TCRdb keeps only in-frame clones here, not all; method: immunoSEQ multiplex PCR. The sample contains 140,000 or so clones, around 87% of which appear only once. Material for sequencing was peripheral blood. This sequence joins TRBV2 and TRBJ2-5; 8 bases are a match to TRBD2. The source of this sequence is a woman aged 55-70 years with active COVID-19. The DNA of the CDR3 is TGTGCCAGCGGGAATGGGGCGGGAGGACGGCTAGAGACCCAGTACTTC. This codes for CASGNGAGGRLETQYF.